This T cell receptor (beta chain) was sequenced during a study of a mutant IDH1 vaccine in newly diagnosed glioma. As for the study in general: There were approximately 62% males and roughly 38% females among treated patients, whose mean age was approximately 44 years.

TCRdb's copy holds only in-frame clones and misses some; the assay was immunoSEQ multiplex PCR. The repertoire holds around 130,000 clones, with around 80% as singletons. Documented time point: week 11, during vaccination. Vaccinated patients received 300 ug of mutant IDH1 20-mer peptide per dose, with topical imiquimod. Trimming cost V 2 bases and J 4 bases, with 8 bases left between them. The CDR3 sequence is 13 residues long. The germline CDR1 and CDR2 sequences are MRHNA and SNTAGT. Worth noting for this clone: Its antigen is undetermined.

The V and J genes are TRBV6-4 and TRBJ1-2; D not certain. This receptor was taken from a middle-aged man with glioma. The material was PBMCs, obtained from a glioma patient whose treatment included an IDH1 peptide vaccine. The CDR3 nucleotides read TGTGCCAGCAGTGACATGCCATTCTATGGCTACACCTTC. Translating it yields CASSDMPFYGYTF.